A selection of T cell receptor beta chains follows, all from one sample in a study of T cells in localized non-small cell lung cancer. TCRdb's table, derived via immunoSEQ multiplex PCR, lists solely in-frame clones and lacks some. In the table there are approximately 80,000 clones, around 81% of which are singletons. The sample was peripheral blood, taken before any cancer treatment. The source is a female donor over 55 with stage I lung adenocarcinoma. CDR3s include the opening cysteine and the closing phenylalanine or tryptophan. Each record gives: D gene, V gene, J gene, clone size, CDR3 protein, CDR3 DNA. The D gene is left open where the match is weak. Clone size is given for some rows only: seen once, a few or many times, or a class if the clone is expanded.

d_gene: NA; v_gene: TRBV6-5; j_gene: TRBJ2-7; abundance: NA; CDR3aa: CASSYRVGNYEQYF; CDR3nt: TGTGCCAGCAGTTACAGGGTGGGGAACTACGAGCAGTACTTC
d_gene: TRBD1; v_gene: TRBV7-7; j_gene: TRBJ2-2; abundance: NA; CDR3aa: CASSRGQVAGELFF; CDR3nt: TGTGCTAGCAGCCGAGGACAGGTTGCGGGGGAGCTGTTTTTT
d_gene: NA; v_gene: TRBV19; j_gene: TRBJ2-4; abundance: NA; CDR3aa: CASSIVGGTKNIQYF; CDR3nt: TGTGCCAGTAGTATAGTCGGGGGTACCAAAAACATTCAGTACTTC
d_gene: TRBD1; v_gene: TRBV28; j_gene: TRBJ1-5; abundance: NA; CDR3aa: CASSLVDRVGNQPQHF; CDR3nt: TGTGCCAGCAGTTTAGTGGACAGGGTAGGGAATCAGCCCCAGCATTTT
d_gene: NA; v_gene: TRBV15; j_gene: TRBJ1-3; abundance: NA; CDR3aa: CATSIPGSGNTIYF; CDR3nt: TGTGCCACCAGCATTCCAGGGTCGGGAAACACCATATATTTT
d_gene: TRBD2; v_gene: TRBV7-2; j_gene: TRBJ2-3; abundance: NA; CDR3aa: CASSKDRTSGSTDTQYF; CDR3nt: TGTGCCAGCAGCAAAGACAGGACTAGCGGATCCACAGATACGCAGTATTTT
d_gene: NA; v_gene: TRBV14; j_gene: TRBJ1-6; abundance: NA; CDR3aa: CASSHRRSTYNSPLHF; CDR3nt: TGTGCCAGCAGCCACAGGAGGTCGACCTATAATTCACCCCTCCACTTT
d_gene: NA; v_gene: TRBV5-8; j_gene: TRBJ1-1; abundance: once; CDR3aa: CASSQIRGTEAFF; CDR3nt: TGTGCCAGCAGCCAGATCAGGGGCACTGAAGCTTTCTTT
d_gene: TRBD1; v_gene: TRBV27; j_gene: TRBJ1-2; abundance: NA; CDR3aa: CASSLSGQGVPSAVYTF; CDR3nt: TGTGCCAGCAGTTTATCGGGACAGGGGGTTCCTAGCGCTGTCTACACCTTC
d_gene: NA; v_gene: TRBV9; j_gene: TRBJ1-1; abundance: NA; CDR3aa: CASSVRMNTEAFF; CDR3nt: TGTGCCAGCAGCGTTCGGATGAACACTGAAGCTTTCTTT
d_gene: NA; v_gene: TRBV7-8; j_gene: TRBJ2-4; abundance: NA; CDR3aa: CASSPAGRGIQYF; CDR3nt: TGTGCCAGCAGCCCGGCCGGCCGAGGGATTCAGTACTTC
d_gene: TRBD1; v_gene: TRBV19; j_gene: TRBJ1-5; abundance: NA; CDR3aa: CASSTRGQGSWQPQHF; CDR3nt: TGTGCCAGTAGTACCCGAGGACAGGGGTCATGGCAGCCCCAGCATTTT
d_gene: NA; v_gene: TRBV7-9; j_gene: TRBJ2-1; abundance: NA; CDR3aa: CASSHLGVEQFF; CDR3nt: TGTGCCAGCAGCCACCTAGGGGTTGAGCAGTTCTTC
d_gene: NA; v_gene: TRBV6-5; j_gene: TRBJ1-5; abundance: NA; CDR3aa: CASSYVTDQPQHF; CDR3nt: TGTGCCAGCAGTTACGTAACAGATCAGCCCCAGCATTTT
d_gene: NA; v_gene: TRBV9; j_gene: TRBJ1-3; abundance: NA; CDR3aa: CASSPDFTTGSGNTIYF; CDR3nt: TGTGCCAGCAGTCCTGACTTTACGACAGGCTCTGGAAACACCATATATTTT
d_gene: NA; v_gene: TRBV29-1; j_gene: TRBJ1-2; abundance: NA; CDR3aa: CSVGLTGLNGYTF; CDR3nt: TGCAGCGTTGGCCTCACAGGATTGAATGGCTACACCTTC
d_gene: NA; v_gene: TRBV5-5; j_gene: TRBJ1-1; abundance: NA; CDR3aa: CASSLLTDTTEAFF; CDR3nt: TGTGCCAGCAGCTTGCTGACGGATACGACTGAAGCTTTCTTT
d_gene: NA; v_gene: TRBV6-4; j_gene: TRBJ2-1; abundance: NA; CDR3aa: CASAPGETYNEQFF; CDR3nt: TGTGCCAGCGCACCGGGGGAGACGTACAATGAGCAGTTCTTC
d_gene: TRBD1; v_gene: TRBV9; j_gene: TRBJ1-1; abundance: few; CDR3aa: CASSSPGTGYVGDTEAFF; CDR3nt: TGTGCCAGCAGCTCCCCCGGGACAGGGTATGTGGGGGACACTGAAGCTTTCTTT
d_gene: TRBD1; v_gene: TRBV4-1; j_gene: TRBJ1-5; abundance: once; CDR3aa: CASSQVDRGLNQPQHF; CDR3nt: TGCGCCAGCAGCCAAGTAGATAGGGGGCTCAATCAGCCCCAGCATTTT
d_gene: NA; v_gene: TRBV19; j_gene: TRBJ1-1; abundance: NA; CDR3aa: CASSILVNTEAFF; CDR3nt: TGTGCCAGTAGTATACTGGTGAACACTGAAGCTTTCTTT
d_gene: TRBD1; v_gene: TRBV6-5; j_gene: TRBJ2-5; abundance: NA; CDR3aa: CASRDRVSKETQYF; CDR3nt: TGTGCCAGCAGGGACAGGGTATCGAAAGAGACCCAGTACTTC
d_gene: NA; v_gene: TRBV7-2; j_gene: TRBJ1-1; abundance: NA; CDR3aa: CASTDAGALEFF; CDR3nt: TGTGCCAGCACCGATGCGGGGGCCCTGGAGTTCTTT